The text below deals with one T cell receptor beta chain. In the authors' workflow: By means of reference gene primer amplification, nucleated cell counts were estimated. Assay used: immunoSEQ multiplex PCR; TCRdb lists only in-frame clones, some missing. V and J calls and clone size are given by that table; D and trimming were obtained from the DNA. The sample shows over 150,000 clones, about 73% of them seen only once. This specimen belongs to a study of blood T cell repertoires in COVID-19. Across the whole study: Samples taken during acute and convalescent COVID-19 were collected in the United States, Italy and Spain. Sources were T cells, B-cell-depleted T cells, or PBMCs; the material itself was cDNA or gDNA.

Sequencing was carried out using peripheral blood. This receptor was obtained from a man at least 80 years old with acute or convalescent COVID-19.

CDR3 residues: CASSLVPVAGGLHEQYF. CDR3 nucleotides: TGTGCCAGCAGTCTTGTACCCGTAGCGGGGGGGCTGCACGAGCAGTACTTC. This chain uses TRBV6-6 with TRBJ2-7; TRBD2 aligns across 11 bases. Germline trimming cut 5 bases from V and 5 bases from J; bases unmatched to any gene: 14. CDR3 length: 17 residues. From germline, CDR1 is MNHNY and CDR2 SVGAGI (reference sequence).